This T cell receptor beta chain was identified in a study of CD8+ T cells in alopecia areata. This CDR3 comprises 14 residues. V was pared by 5 bases and J by 6 bases, with 4 bases of the junction left unmatched. Germline V gives CDR1 SEHNR, CDR2 FQNEAQ (reference sequence). cDNA reverse transcribed from extracted RNA served as the sequencing template. Using immunoSEQ multiplex PCR, the repertoire was profiled, and TCRdb retains in-frame clones only, with some absent. Of some 130,000 clones in the sample, roughly 50% were seen once. This clone was observed a handful of times. The receptor was derived from a human donor with alopecia areata. The genes are TRBV7-9 and TRBJ1-6, with 7 positions matching TRBD1. The sequencing used CD4+ T cells sorted from blood, collected at week 0. The DNA of the CDR3 is TGTGCCAGCAGCGGCGGGACAGTTAATTCACCCCTCCACTTT. Protein: CASSGGTVNSPLHF.